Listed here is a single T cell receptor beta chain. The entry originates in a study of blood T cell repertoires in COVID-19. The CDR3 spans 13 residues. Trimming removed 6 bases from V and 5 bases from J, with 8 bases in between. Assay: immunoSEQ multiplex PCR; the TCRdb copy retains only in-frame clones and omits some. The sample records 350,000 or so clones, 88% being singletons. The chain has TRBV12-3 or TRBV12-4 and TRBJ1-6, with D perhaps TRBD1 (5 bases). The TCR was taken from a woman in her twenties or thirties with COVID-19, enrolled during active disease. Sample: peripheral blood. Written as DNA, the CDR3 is TGTGCCAGCAGCAGGGTGAATAATTCACCCCTCCACTTT. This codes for CASSRVNNSPLHF.